This T cell receptor beta chain stems from a study of cytomegalovirus exposure and HLA in healthy donors. General study findings and limits: Most of the TCR beta V segments (in an earlier analysis) were productive either about 87% or about 30% of the time. As immune exposure information, only CMV serostatus was available. It was confirmed in vitro that a few of the CMV-associated chains were specific for CMV antigens.

Worth noting for this clone: The antigen is unknown.

The PCR used 60 Vbeta and 13 Jbeta primers. The protocol was immunoSEQ multiplex PCR, while the TCRdb copy is restricted to in-frame clones and leaves out a portion. The sample carries 150,000 to 200,000 clones, approximately 77% recorded once. The CDR3 totals 15 residues. The V end lost 3 bases, the J end lost 3 bases, and 11 bases lay between the germline ends. Germline CDR1 is LGHNA and CDR2 is YNFKEQ. The clonotype was recovered from a man aged 40-50 years in good health and CMV-seropositive. V is TRBV4-2 and J is TRBJ2-2, with D perhaps matching TRBD1 (6 bases). Sequencing used PBMCs. CDR3 coding DNA: TGTGCCAGCAGCCAGGACAGCTCCTACACCGGGGAGCTGTTTTTT. Protein: CASSQDSSYTGELFF.